The T cell receptor beta chain described here comes from a study of cytomegalovirus exposure and HLA in healthy donors. General observations from the study: Per a later analysis, HLA-associated TCR beta chains showed more clonal expansion than other, equally common TCR beta chains.

Germline values: CDR1 SGHTA, CDR2 FQGNSA. CDR3 length: 14 amino acids. The V and J ends lost 3 bases and 3 bases respectively, with 9 bases between them. The PCR ran on 60 Vbeta and 13 Jbeta primers. Repertoires were generated with immunoSEQ multiplex PCR, while TCRdb's copy carries only in-frame clones and drops some. Of 150,000 to 200,000 clones listed, around four fifths are singletons. In regard to this clone: Its antigen remains unidentified.

The TCR comes from a woman aged 30 to 39 in good health and CMV-seronegative. This chain links TRBV7-2 with TRBJ1-3, with D unresolved. Sequencing input: PBMCs. For the CDR3, the DNA is TGTGCCAGCAGCTTGAGGGCAGTTGGAAACACCATATATTTT. Amino acid sequence: CASSLRAVGNTIYF.